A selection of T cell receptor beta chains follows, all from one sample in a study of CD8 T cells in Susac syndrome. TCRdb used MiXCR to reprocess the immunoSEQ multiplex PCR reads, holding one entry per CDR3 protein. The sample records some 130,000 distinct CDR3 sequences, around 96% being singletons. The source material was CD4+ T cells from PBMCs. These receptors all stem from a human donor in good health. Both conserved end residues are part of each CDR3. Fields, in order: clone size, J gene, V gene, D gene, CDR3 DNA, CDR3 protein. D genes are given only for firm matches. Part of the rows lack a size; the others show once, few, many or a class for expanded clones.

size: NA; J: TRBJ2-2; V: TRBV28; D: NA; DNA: TGTGCCAGCAGTTCCCCCCCGATATACACCGGGGAGCTGTTTTTT; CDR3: CASSSPPIYTGELFF
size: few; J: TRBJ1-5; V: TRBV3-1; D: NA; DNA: TGTGCCAGCAGCCAAGTCGGTAATCAGCCCCAGCATTTT; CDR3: CASSQVGNQPQHF
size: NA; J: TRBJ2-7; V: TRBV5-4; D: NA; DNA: TGTGCCAGCAGCTTGGGACGGGACTACGAGCAGTACTTC; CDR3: CASSLGRDYEQYF
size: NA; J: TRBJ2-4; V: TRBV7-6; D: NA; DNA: TGTGCCAGCAGCCCCCTTTCCGGGACGGCCTCTTTCGTTCAGTACTTC; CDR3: CASSPLSGTASFVQYF
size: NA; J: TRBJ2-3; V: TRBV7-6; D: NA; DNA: TGTGCCAGCAGCCCACGTCCTTACGGGAAAGCAGATACGCAGTATTTT; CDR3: CASSPRPYGKADTQYF
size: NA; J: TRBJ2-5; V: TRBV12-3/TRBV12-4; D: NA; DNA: TGTGCCAGCACTTCGAGAAGGGAAGAGACCCAGTACTTC; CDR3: CASTSRREETQYF
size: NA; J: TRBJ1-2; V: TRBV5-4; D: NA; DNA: TGTGCCAGCAGCCCGACTCGAACTGGGGGCGCCGGAGGCTACACCTTC; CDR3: CASSPTRTGGAGGYTF
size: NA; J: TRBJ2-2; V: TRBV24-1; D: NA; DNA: TGTGCCACCAGTGACTCACAGGAGTTCTACACCGGGGAGCTGTTTTTT; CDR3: CATSDSQEFYTGELFF
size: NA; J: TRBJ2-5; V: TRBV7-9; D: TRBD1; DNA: TGTGCCAGCAGCAGGGGACAGATTCTTCAAGAGACCCAGTACTTC; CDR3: CASSRGQILQETQYF
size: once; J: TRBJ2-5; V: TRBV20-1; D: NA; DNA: TGCAGTGCAGGGGACACACAATACCTTCAAGAGACCCAGTACTTC; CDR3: CSAGDTQYLQETQYF
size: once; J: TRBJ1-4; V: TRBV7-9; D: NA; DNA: TGTGCCAGCAGCTTAGCTGGGTTGGCTAATGAAAAACTGTTTTTT; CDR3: CASSLAGLANEKLFF
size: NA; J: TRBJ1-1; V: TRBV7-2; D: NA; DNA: TGTGCCAGCAGCTTTGGAGACACTGAAGCTTTCTTT; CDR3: CASSFGDTEAFF
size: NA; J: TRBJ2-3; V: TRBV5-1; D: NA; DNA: TGCGCCAGCAGCTTAACGGCGGGGTCCCTCGTGGATACGCAGTATTTT; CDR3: CASSLTAGSLVDTQYF
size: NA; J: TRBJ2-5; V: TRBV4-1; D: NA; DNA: TGCGCCAGCAGCCAAGAAGCGACAGGCCAAGAGACCCAGTACTTC; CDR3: CASSQEATGQETQYF
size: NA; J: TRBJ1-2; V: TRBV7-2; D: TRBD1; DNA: TGTGCCAGCAGCCTCTCAGGGGGCTCACGGTATGGCTACACCTTC; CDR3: CASSLSGGSRYGYTF
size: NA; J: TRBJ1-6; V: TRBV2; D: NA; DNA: TGTGCCAGCAGGAAAATCCCATTGGGGGATAATTCACCCCTCCACTTT; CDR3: CASRKIPLGDNSPLHF
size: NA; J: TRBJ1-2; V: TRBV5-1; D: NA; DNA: TGCGCCAGCAGCTTGGCCGGGGCCGGTTATGGCTACACCTTC; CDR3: CASSLAGAGYGYTF
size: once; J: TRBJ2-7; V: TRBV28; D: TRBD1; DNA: TGTGCCAGCAGACGGGGACAGGGCAACTACGAGCAGTACTTC; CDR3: CASRRGQGNYEQYF
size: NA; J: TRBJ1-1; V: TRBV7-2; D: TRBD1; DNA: TGTGCCAGCAGCCCGGACAGGTCCTCAAGTGGCACTGAAGCTTTCTTT; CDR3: CASSPDRSSSGTEAFF
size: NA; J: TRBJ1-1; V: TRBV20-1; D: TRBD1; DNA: TGCAGTGCTTCACCTACAGGGGCATTGAACACTGAAGCTTTCTTT; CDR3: CSASPTGALNTEAFF
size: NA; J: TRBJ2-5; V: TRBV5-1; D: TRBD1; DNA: TGCGCCAGCAGCCCGACAGGGAAAGGAGAGACCCAGTACTTC; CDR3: CASSPTGKGETQYF
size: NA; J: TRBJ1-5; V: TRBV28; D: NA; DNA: TGTGCCAGCAGTCCCCAGGGGCAGGGCAACAATCAGCCCCAGCATTTT; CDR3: CASSPQGQGNNQPQHF
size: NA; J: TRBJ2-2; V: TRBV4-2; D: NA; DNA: TGTGCCAGCAGCCAGGACTGGGACCCTAGCACCGGGGAGCTGTTTTTT; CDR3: CASSQDWDPSTGELFF
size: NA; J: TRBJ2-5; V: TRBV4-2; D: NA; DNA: TGTGCCAGCAGCCAACAGGCCGGAGGGCGCGAGGCCCAGTACTTC; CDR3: CASSQQAGGREAQYF
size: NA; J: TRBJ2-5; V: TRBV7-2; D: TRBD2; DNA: TGTGCCAGCAGCCGAGCGGGAGGGTGGGAGACCCAGTACTTC; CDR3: CASSRAGGWETQYF
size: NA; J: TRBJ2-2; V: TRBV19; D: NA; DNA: TGTGCCAGTAGCCGAGGGATTCCGAACACCGGGGAGCTGTTTTTT; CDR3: CASSRGIPNTGELFF
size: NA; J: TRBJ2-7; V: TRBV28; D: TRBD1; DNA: TGTGCCAGCAGTTTAGGGTTGGGCGGGACAGGGAGCTACGAGCAGTACTTC; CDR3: CASSLGLGGTGSYEQYF
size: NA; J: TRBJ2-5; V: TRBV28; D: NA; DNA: TGTGCCAGCAGTCGTCTGGGTCAGGAGACCCAGTACTTC; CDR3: CASSRLGQETQYF
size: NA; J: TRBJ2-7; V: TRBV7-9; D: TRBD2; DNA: TGTGCCAGCAGCTTACGAGAGGGGACTAGCGGGAGAGGCGAGCAGTACTTC; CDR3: CASSLREGTSGRGEQYF
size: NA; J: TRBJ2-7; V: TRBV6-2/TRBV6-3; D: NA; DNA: TGTGCCAGCAGTTACGATAGCCTCTCCTACGAGCAGTACTTC; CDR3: CASSYDSLSYEQYF
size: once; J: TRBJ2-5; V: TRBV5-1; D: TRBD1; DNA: TGCGCCAGCAGCTCTGGGACAGAGGGGACCCAGTACTTC; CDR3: CASSSGTEGTQYF
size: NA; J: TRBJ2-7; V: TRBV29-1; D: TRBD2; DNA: TGCAGCGTTAAATCAGCGGGAGGGCCCTACGAGCAGTACTTC; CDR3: CSVKSAGGPYEQYF
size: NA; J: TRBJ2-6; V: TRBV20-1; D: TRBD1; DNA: TGCAGTGCTAGAAGCTCGGGACAGGGCAACTCTGGGGCCAACGTCCTGACTTTC; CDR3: CSARSSGQGNSGANVLTF
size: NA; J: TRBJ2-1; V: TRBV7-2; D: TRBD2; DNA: TGTGCCAGCAGCTTACTAGCGGGAGGTTACTCCTACAATGAGCAGTTCTTC; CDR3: CASSLLAGGYSYNEQFF
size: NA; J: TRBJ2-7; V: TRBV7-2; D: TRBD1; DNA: TGTGCCAGCAGCCTAAGGGGCGGGACAGGGGCACACGAGCAGTACTTC; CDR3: CASSLRGGTGAHEQYF
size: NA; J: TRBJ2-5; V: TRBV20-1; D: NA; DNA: TGCAGTGCTAGAGGGGACGGAACCTTAGAGACCCAGTACTTC; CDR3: CSARGDGTLETQYF
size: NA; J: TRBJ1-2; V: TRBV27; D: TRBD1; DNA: TGTGCCAGCAGTTCCTATTACAGGGGCCGATTCTATGGCTACACCTTC; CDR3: CASSSYYRGRFYGYTF
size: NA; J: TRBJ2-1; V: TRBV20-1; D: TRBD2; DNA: TGCAGTGCTGATGGACTAGCGGGAATTCGCGAGCAGTTCTTC; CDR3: CSADGLAGIREQFF
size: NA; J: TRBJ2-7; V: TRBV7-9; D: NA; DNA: TGTGCCAGCGGACCCCGAGGGGTCCACGAGCAGTACTTC; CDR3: CASGPRGVHEQYF
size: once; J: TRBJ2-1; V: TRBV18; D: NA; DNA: TGTGCCAGCTCATTCGCAGGGTATTCGGACAATGAGCAGTTCTTC; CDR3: CASSFAGYSDNEQFF
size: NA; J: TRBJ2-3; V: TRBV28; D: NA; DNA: TGTGCCAGCAGTTTAAGCGGGCTCAGCACAGATACGCAGTATTTT; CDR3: CASSLSGLSTDTQYF
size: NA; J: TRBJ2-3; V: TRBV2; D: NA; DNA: TGTGCCAGCAGACCCCTGGCGGGGCCCACAGATACGCAGTATTTT; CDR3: CASRPLAGPTDTQYF
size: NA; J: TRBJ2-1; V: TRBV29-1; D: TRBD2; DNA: TGCAGCGTTGCTGGAGCGGGGGCCTACAATGAGCAGTTCTTC; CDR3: CSVAGAGAYNEQFF
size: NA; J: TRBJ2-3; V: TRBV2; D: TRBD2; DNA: TGTGCCAGCAAGCGGACTAGAGCCACAGATACGCAGTATTTT; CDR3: CASKRTRATDTQYF
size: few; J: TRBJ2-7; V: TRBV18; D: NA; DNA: TGTGCCAGCTCACCACGCCTAACTTACGAGCAGTACTTC; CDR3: CASSPRLTYEQYF
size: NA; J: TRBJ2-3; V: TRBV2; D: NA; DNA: TGTGCCAGCAGGGGGTTTACAGATACGCAGTATTTT; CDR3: CASRGFTDTQYF
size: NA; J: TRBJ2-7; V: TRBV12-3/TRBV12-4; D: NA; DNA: TGTGCCAGCAGCCAAAACTACCATAAAGAGCAGTACTTC; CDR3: CASSQNYHKEQYF
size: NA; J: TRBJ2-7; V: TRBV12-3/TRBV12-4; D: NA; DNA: TGTGCCAGCAGTTTTGGGGGAGAAACCTACGAGCAGTACTTC; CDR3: CASSFGGETYEQYF
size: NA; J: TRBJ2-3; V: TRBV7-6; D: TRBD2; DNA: TGTGCCAGCAGCCCACAGACTAGCGGGTTTTACACAGATACGCAGTATTTT; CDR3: CASSPQTSGFYTDTQYF
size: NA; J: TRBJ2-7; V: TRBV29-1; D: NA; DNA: TGCAGCGTTCTACCCCTGACAGACGAGCAGTACTTC; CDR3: CSVLPLTDEQYF
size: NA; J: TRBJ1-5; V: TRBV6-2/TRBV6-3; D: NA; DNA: TGTGCCAGCAGCAAAAGGGGGGACAATCAGCCCCAGCATTTT; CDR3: CASSKRGDNQPQHF